Below, 29 T cell receptor beta chains from the same sample are listed, as sequenced in a study of blood T cell repertoires in COVID-19. TCRdb's table, derived via immunoSEQ multiplex PCR, lists solely in-frame clones and lacks some. The data contain 110,000 or so clones, over 80% of them singletons. The sample taken for sequencing was peripheral blood. The receptors originated from a woman in her fifties or sixties with acute or convalescent COVID-19.

This clone was picked up one time. This chain links TRBV9 with TRBJ1-5; 9 nucleotides align to TRBD1. The germline V gene has CDR1 SGDLS and CDR2 YYNGEE. The CDR3 sequence is 15 residues long. J was trimmed by 6 bases and V by 3 bases; bases with no gene match: 7. CDR3 sequence (DNA): TGTGCCAGCAGCGCAGGGGGACAGGGAGGTCAGCCCCAGCATTTT. Protein sequence: CASSAGGQGGQPQHF. Supplemented by reference TRBV9 and TRBJ1-5, the full variable domain reads DSGVTQTPKHLITATGQRVTLRCSPRSGDLSVYWYQQSLDQGLQFLIQYYNGEERAKGNILERFSAQQFPDLHSELNLSSLELGDSALYFCASSAGGQGGQPQHFGDGTRLSIL.

The CDR3 region has the DNA TGTGCCAGCAGTTACTCGAAACGGAGAGGAAACACCATATATTTT. This gives the protein CASSYSKRRGNTIYF. This chain uses TRBV6-5 with TRBJ1-3; D unresolved. Germline-derived CDR1 and CDR2 are MNHEY and SVGAGI. This CDR3 region has 15 residues. Trimming left V 0 bases short and J 4 bases short, with 10 bases between.

The V call is TRBV2, the J call TRBJ1-2, with TRBD1 matching 10 bases. The CDR3 runs 14 residues. Germline V gives CDR1 SNHLY, CDR2 FYNNEI. Losses at the gene ends were 7 bases for V and 6 bases for J; bases not matched to a gene: 8. CDR3 nucleotide sequence: TGTGCCAGCACAGGGACAGGGGATTTCGATGGCTACACCTTC. It translates to CASTGTGDFDGYTF.

This chain uses TRBV6-5 with TRBJ1-2, with 7 positions matching TRBD1. Germline assignment: CDR1 MNHEY and CDR2 SVGAGI. The CDR3 spans 14 residues. The junction had 12 bases not matched to a gene; V was cut back by 7 bases and J by 7 bases. CDR3: CASTSYTGVPGYTF. CDR3 sequence (DNA): TGTGCCAGCACAAGTTATACAGGGGTCCCTGGCTACACCTTC.

The table lists this clone with a count of one. The chain is built from TRBV12-3 or TRBV12-4 and TRBJ1-1; D gene ambiguous. The V and J ends lost 2 bases and 4 bases respectively, with 8 bases between them. The CDR3 contains 13 residues. CDR3: CASSLLSLTEAFF. The CDR3 DNA sequence: TGTGCCAGCAGTTTACTTAGCCTCACTGAAGCTTTCTTT.

The chain carries TRBV19 and TRBJ2-3; D not resolved. CDR1 LNHDA and CDR2 SQIVND come from the germline V gene (reference sequence). Trimming cost V 3 bases and J 1 base, with 2 bases left between them. The CDR3 runs to 12 residues. The CDR3: CASSIGTDTQYF. CDR3 bases: TGTGCCAGTAGTATCGGCACAGATACGCAGTATTTT. The whole variable domain, remainder taken from reference TRBV19 and TRBJ2-3, is DGGITQSPKYLFRKEGQNVTLSCEQNLNHDAMYWYRQDPGQGLRLIYYSQIVNDFQKGDIAEGYSVSREKKESFPLTVTSAQKNPTAFYLCASSIGTDTQYFGPGTRLTVL.

The chain uses TRBV9 and TRBJ2-3; tentatively, D is TRBD2 (6 bases). V lost 3 bases and J 0 bases, leaving 8 bases between the germline ends. The CDR3 spans 14 residues. Germline-derived CDR1 and CDR2 are SGDLS and YYNGEE. The CDR3 nucleotides are TGTGCCAGCAGCGCTGGGACTAGCACAGATACGCAGTATTTT. Translation gives CASSAGTSTDTQYF.

The chain links TRBV15 to TRBJ1-2; D call uncertain. V lost 0 bases and J 1 base, leaving 6 bases between the germline ends. Germline CDR1 and CDR2: LNHNV and YYDKDF (reference sequence). CDR3 length: 14 amino acids. CDR3 in amino acids: CATSREHRNYGYTF. The DNA of the CDR3 is TGTGCCACCAGCAGAGAACACCGTAACTATGGCTACACCTTC.

This chain connects TRBV4-2 to TRBJ2-3; a weak D match, TRBD1 (6 bases). The CDR3 is 15 amino acids. Germline V lookup: CDR1 LGHNA, CDR2 YNFKEQ. The ends were cut back, 1 base at V and 2 bases at J, with 10 bases in the middle. The CDR3 loop is CASSQGQDPTDTQYF. CDR3 nucleotides: TGTGCCAGCAGCCAAGGACAGGACCCCACAGATACGCAGTATTTT.

The J gene is TRBJ1-2, the V gene TRBV12-3 or TRBV12-4; D gene uncertain. The length of the CDR3 is 13 residues. V lost 5 bases to trimming and J lost 0 bases, with 7 bases between them. This CDR3 reads CASSPRANYGYTF. The DNA for the CDR3 is TGTGCCAGCAGTCCTAGAGCTAACTATGGCTACACCTTC.

The rearrangement joins TRBV2 to TRBJ1-1; TRBD1 might be the D (6 bases). Per germline, CDR1 SNHLY and CDR2 FYNNEI. V was clipped by 6 bases and J by 4 bases, with 12 bases between them. The CDR3 is 13 residues long. CDR3 in amino acids: CASRSRGSTEAFF. The CDR3 DNA sequence: TGTGCCAGCAGGTCCAGGGGTAGCACTGAAGCTTTCTTT. Complete variable domain (other parts from reference TRBV2 and TRBJ1-1): EPEVTQTPSHQVTQMGQEVILRCVPISNHLYFYWYRQILGQKVEFLVSFYNNEISEKSEIFDDQFSVERPDGSNFTLKIRSTKLEDSAMYFCASRSRGSTEAFFGQGTRLTVV.

This chain connects TRBV21-1 to TRBJ1-1. TRBV21-1 constitutes a pseudogene. The CDR3 runs 15 residues. DNA for the CDR3: TGTGCCAGCAGCAAAGGGAAGGAGAAAGGCACTGAAGCTTTCTTT. This translates into CASSKGKEKGTEAFF.

This clone was seen only once. CDR3 sequence (DNA): TGTGCCAGCAGATTAATCAGGGGGGCCGGGGAAGCTTTCTTT. Protein: CASRLIRGAGEAFF. This sequence joins TRBV27 and TRBJ1-1, with 7 nucleotides matching TRBD1. This CDR3 is built from 14 residues. Trimming cost V 6 bases and J 8 bases; bases outside gene matches: 12. Germline CDR1 and CDR2: MNHEY and SMNVEV (reference sequence).

J is TRBJ2-1 and V is TRBV24-1; D is perhaps TRBD2 (6 bases). CDR1 KGHDR and CDR2 SFDVKD come from the germline V gene. This CDR3 is 17 amino acids long. Trimming took 7 bases from V and 0 from J, leaving 18 bases between them. DNA of the CDR3: TGTGCCACCAGCGGAAACGGGGGAGACAGCTCCTACAATGAGCAGTTCTTC. Protein sequence: CATSGNGGDSSYNEQFF.

The V gene is TRBV28, the J gene TRBJ2-7; tentative D call: TRBD1 (6 bases). CDR1 and CDR2 (germline): MDHEN, SYDVKM. With 3 bases removed from V and 5 bases from J, the gap between germline ends came to 11 bases. The CDR3 runs to 13 residues. As DNA, the CDR3 is TGTGCCAGCAGTTTTACAGGGTTGAACGAGCAGTACTTC. It translates to CASSFTGLNEQYF. The full variable domain, with the rest looked up from reference TRBV28 and TRBJ2-7, is DVKVTQSSRYLVKRTGEKVFLECVQDMDHENMFWYRQDPGLGLRLIYFSYDVKMKEKGDIPEGYSVSREKKERFSLILESASTNQTSMYLCASSFTGLNEQYFGPGTRLTVT.

The chain has TRBV6-5 and TRBJ1-2, with a tentative D call TRBD1 (5 bases). This CDR3 has 14 amino acids. With 6 bases removed from V and 4 bases from J, the gap between germline ends came to 15 bases. CDR1 is MNHEY, CDR2 SVGAGI, per germline. The CDR3 protein is CASSPWVQGYGYTF. The CDR3 nucleotides are TGTGCCAGCAGCCCGTGGGTCCAGGGCTATGGCTACACCTTC.

Here the CDR3 DNA reads TGTGCCAGCAGTGAAAACAGTCTCTTAATGAACACTGAAGCTTTCTTT. Amino acids: CASSENSLLMNTEAFF. The chain carries TRBV6-1 and TRBJ1-1; no clear D. V dropped 2 bases and J dropped 0 bases, with 13 bases sitting between them. The germline V gene encodes CDR1 MNHNS and CDR2 SASEGT. The CDR3 is 16 residues long.

V and J are TRBV19 and TRBJ2-7, with TRBD1 matching 9 bases. Losses at the gene ends were 6 bases for V and 7 bases for J; bases not matched to a gene: 7. In germline, CDR1 is LNHDA, CDR2 SQIVND (reference sequence). The CDR3 covers 13 residues. CDR3 protein: CASSGQGSREQYF. CDR3 in DNA: TGTGCCAGTAGCGGACAGGGGAGTAGGGAGCAGTACTTC.

This clone was seen more than once but under ten times. The chain recombines TRBV28 with TRBJ1-5; D is perhaps TRBD1 (5 bases). Germline V lookup: CDR1 MDHEN, CDR2 SYDVKM. The ends were cut back, 7 bases at V and 6 bases at J, with 13 bases in the middle. The CDR3 runs 13 residues. The CDR3 here is CASTTGQGQPQHF. The CDR3 DNA sequence: TGTGCCAGCACCACGGGTCAGGGTCAGCCCCAGCATTTT.

V and J are TRBV7-3 and TRBJ1-1; no definite D call. Germline CDR1 reads SGHTA; CDR2 reads FQGTGA. The CDR3 runs 13 residues. The ends were cut back, 0 bases at V and 5 bases at J, with 7 bases in the middle. The CDR3 coding sequence is TGTGCCAGCAGCTTAACGGGGAGGACTGAAGCTTTCTTT. Encoded protein: CASSLTGRTEAFF.

The chain recombines TRBV3-1 (or the pseudogene TRBV3-2) with TRBJ2-4; D not resolved. This CDR3 is 15 amino acids long. Trimming shortened V by 1 base and J by 0 bases, and 7 bases separated the two germline ends. Germline values: CDR1 LGHDT, CDR2 YNNKEL (reference sequence). The DNA of the CDR3 is TGTGCCAGCAGCCAAGTCGGTTTAGCCAAAAACATTCAGTACTTC. Residues: CASSQVGLAKNIQYF.

V and J are TRBV11-2 and TRBJ2-3; D possibly corresponds to TRBD2 (7 bases). The CDR3 extends over 16 amino acids. CDR1 is SGHAT and CDR2 is FQNNGV in the germline V gene. V was cut by 1 base and J by 3 bases, with 14 bases left in between. Here the CDR3 reads CASSLGGGGPTDTQYF. For the CDR3, the DNA is TGTGCCAGCAGCTTAGGGGGCGGGGGCCCTACAGATACGCAGTATTTT.

The chain links TRBV6-5 to TRBJ2-7; the match to TRBD2 covers 8 bases. Germline V lookup: CDR1 MNHEY, CDR2 SVGAGI. V trimming: 6 bases; J trimming: 3 bases; junction bases outside the gene matches: 7. The CDR3 runs 14 residues. CDR3 coding DNA: TGTGCCAGCAGCCTTAGCGGGGACTACTACGAGCAGTACTTC. It translates to CASSLSGDYYEQYF.

The chain joins TRBV25-1 to TRBJ1-6; D not resolved. Trimming took 6 bases from V and 9 from J, leaving 21 bases between them. CDR3 length: 16 amino acids. The V gene's germline CDR1 is MGHDK and CDR2 SYGVNS. The CDR3 loop is CASSPGISPFGSPLHF. In DNA, the CDR3 is TGTGCCAGCAGCCCGGGGATTTCGCCTTTCGGTTCACCCCTCCACTTT.

The chain couples TRBV28 to TRBJ1-3; D uncertain. Trimming took off 10 bases at V and 4 bases at J, with 11 bases between the two ends. Germline-derived CDR1 and CDR2 are MDHEN and SYDVKM. The CDR3 sequence is 12 residues long. DNA of the CDR3: TGTGCCATCCAGAAATCGGGAAACACCATATATTTT. Its translation is CAIQKSGNTIYF.

This chain joins TRBV28 and TRBJ2-7; 7 nucleotides match TRBD2. Losses at the gene ends were 4 bases for V and 3 bases for J; bases not matched to a gene: 9. Germline CDR1 and CDR2: MDHEN and SYDVKM. CDR3 size: 15 residues. The CDR3 DNA follows: TGTGCCAGCAGTTCCTTGGCTAGCGGTTTCTACGAGCAGTACTTC. It specifies CASSSLASGFYEQYF.

DNA for the CDR3: TGTGCCAGTACCCAACCCCCGGGGGGTGAGCAGTTCTTC. This encodes CASTQPPGGEQFF. This chain joins TRBV19 and TRBJ2-1; 7 nucleotides line up with TRBD2. Germline V gene sequence: CDR1 LNHDA, CDR2 SQIVND (reference sequence). This CDR3 has 13 residues. V shed 7 bases and J 9 bases; nucleotides not matched to a gene: 9.

V gene TRBV20-1 combines with J gene TRBJ2-5; D is undetermined. V was shortened by 3 bases and J by 1 base, with 6 bases between the two germline ends. Germline CDR1 reads DFQATT; CDR2 reads SNEGSKA (reference sequence). The CDR3 covers 12 residues. The CDR3, as DNA: TGCAGTGCTAGTAACAGCCAAGAGACCCAGTACTTC. Amino acid sequence: CSASNSQETQYF.

The V and J genes are TRBV18 and TRBJ2-1; tentatively, D is TRBD2 (5 bases). V gave up 2 bases and J gave up 5 bases, with 7 bases separating them. This CDR3 has 13 residues. Germline lookup yields CDR1 KGHSH and CDR2 LQKENI. This CDR3 is CASSPTRDNEQFF. DNA of the CDR3: TGTGCCAGCTCACCAACTAGGGACAATGAGCAGTTCTTC.